The clone carrying this T cell receptor (beta chain) was picked up a small number of times. Its antigen is not identified. RNA extraction and reverse transcription yielded cDNA as sequencing template. The assay was immunoSEQ multiplex PCR, and TCRdb's table has in-frame clones only and misses some. In the table there are about 98,000 clones, roughly two fifths of which are singletons. These data are taken from a study of CD8+ T cells in alopecia areata. General study findings and limits: Mice gave a clearer picture of TCR sharing than patients did, possibly for HLA-related reasons. Lesional scalp, especially alopecia totalis/universalis, showed higher clonality than normal scalp.

Germline values: CDR1 SGHAT, CDR2 FQNNGV. Trimming stripped 6 bases from V and 6 bases from J, with 21 bases between. This CDR3 contains 16 residues. The V call is TRBV11-2, the J call TRBJ2-1; D unclear. The sequenced material came from CD4+ T cells sorted from blood. This TCR was recovered from a human donor with alopecia areata. The CDR3 loop is CASRYLRGRKANEQFF. The CDR3 DNA is TGTGCCAGCAGATATCTTAGAGGCCGTAAAGCCAATGAGCAGTTCTTC. Using reference TRBV11-2 and TRBJ2-1 for the parts outside the CDR3, the full variable domain is EAGVAQSPRYKIIEKRQSVAFWCNPISGHATLYWYQQILGQGPKLLIQFQNNGVVDDSQLPKDRFSAERLKGVDSTLKIQPAKLEDSAVYLCASRYLRGRKANEQFFGPGTRLTVL.